This TCR beta chain was found in a study of T cell changes during pregnancy in multiple sclerosis. Clones were sequenced by immunoSEQ multiplex PCR, and TCRdb holds only the in-frame ones, with some missing. The table includes tens of thousands of clones, just over 90% detected once. The material sequenced was CD8+ T cells from peripheral blood mononuclear cells, taken before pregnancy. This receptor was obtained from a female donor with multiple sclerosis, enrolled in a pregnancy study.

The CDR3 DNA follows: TGTGCCAGCAGCCCACAGGACGGGAACACTGAAGCTTTCTTT. It is translated as CASSPQDGNTEAFF. The V call is TRBV7-3, the J call TRBJ1-1, with a tentative D call TRBD1 (5 bases). CDR3 length: 14 amino acids. V lost 5 bases and J lost 1, with 11 bases in between. Germline-derived CDR1 and CDR2 are SGHTA and FQGTGA.